This TCR beta chain was sequenced for a study of patients and donors after allogeneic stem cell transplantation. TCRdb re-called the RT-PCR reads with MiXCR, one entry per CDR3 protein. The profile shows about 400,000 distinct CDR3 sequences, 16% of them singletons. The V gene lost 0 bases and the J gene lost 0 bases, with 9 bases spanning the gap. CDR3 length equals 15 residues. The germline CDR1 and CDR2 sequences are DFQATT and SNEGSKA (reference sequence). The TCR comes from a human donor who was either an allogeneic HSCT recipient or a stem cell or donor lymphocyte infusion donor (not recorded which). It is not recorded whose cells these are; they may come from a transplant donor. Sequencing was carried out using blood, either unsorted or a sorted T cell fraction (not recorded which). The chain employs TRBV20-1 and TRBJ2-1; D gene uncertain. The CDR3 coding sequence is TGCAGTGCTAGAGATATTGGTAGCTCCTACAATGAGCAGTTCTTC. Protein product: CSARDIGSSYNEQFF.